Presented here are 13 T cell receptor beta chains from one specimen sequenced in a study of identical twins (dated by TCRdb to the mid-2010s). Library preparation used 5' RACE. The sequencer listed for this sample is Illumina HiSeq 2000. TCRdb reprocessing: public reads trimmed at Q25 with fastp, clones called with MiXCR, in-frame beta chains kept. Identical CDR3 proteins give one entry, which carries the most common genes and DNA. Within this sample are under 900,000 distinct CDR3 sequences, with 15% to 20% of them counted one time only. Around 14% of the sample is in the top ten clones. These data also formed part of another study, on T cells expressing NK-cell markers.

Sequences were obtained from PBMCs. Receptors were obtained from a woman aged 18-30 years in good health.

This clonotype was detected only a few times. V is TRBV10-3 and J is TRBJ2-1; tentatively, D is TRBD1 (6 bases). Germline-derived CDR1 and CDR2 are ENHRY and SYGVKD. The CDR3 sequence is 11 residues long. V was trimmed by 11 bases and J by 4 bases, leaving 9 bases between them. In nucleotides, the CDR3 is TGTGCCGTCCAGGGGTACAATGAGCAGTTCTTC. Protein: CAVQGYNEQFF.

This clonotype was seen a handful of times. The V call is TRBV6-5, the J call TRBJ1-5, with D perhaps TRBD1 (5 bases). The CDR3 runs to 12 residues. The germline V gene has CDR1 MNHEY and CDR2 SVGAGI. The V end was cut by 6 bases, the J end by 3 bases, with 6 bases between. The CDR3 sequence: CASRQDNQPQHF. CDR3 sequence (DNA): TGTGCCAGCAGACAGGACAATCAGCCCCAGCATTTT.

Many counts were recorded for this clonotype. The chain couples TRBV12-3 or TRBV12-4 to TRBJ2-5; D possibly matches TRBD1 or TRBD2 (5 bases each). There are 15 residues in the CDR3. Trimming cost V 6 bases and J 1 base, with 15 bases left between them. The CDR3 nucleotides are TGTGCCAGCAGCCGAGATTCGGGGCGCCAAGAGACCCAGTACTTC. Protein sequence: CASSRDSGRQETQYF.

This clonotype has just a few counts. V usage is TRBV5-1 and J usage is TRBJ2-1, with 7 bases fitting TRBD2. With V trimmed by 3 bases and J by 9 bases, 18 bases remained unmatched. From germline, CDR1 is SGHRS and CDR2 YFSETQ. This CDR3 comprises 17 residues. Written as DNA, the CDR3 is TGCGCCAGCAGCTCCCTTTTGACGGGAGGCCCCCAAGGTGAGCAGTTCTTC. Translating gives CASSSLLTGGPQGEQFF.

Only a few counts were recorded for this clonotype. The CDR3 is CASSHLPARLSSSYNEQFF. The CDR3 nucleotides read TGCGCCAGCAGCCATCTCCCCGCGCGCCTCTCCAGCTCCTACAATGAGCAGTTCTTC. The gene calls are TRBV5-1 and TRBJ2-1; D ambiguous. Germline V CDR1 and CDR2: SGHRS, YFSETQ. The CDR3 consists of 19 residues. Deletions cut 4 bases from V and 0 bases from J, with 23 bases between.

The chain has TRBV30 and TRBJ2-6; D gene uncertain. The ends were cut back, 0 bases at V and 2 bases at J, with 11 bases in the middle. This CDR3 comprises 16 residues. CDR1 is GTSNPN, CDR2 SVGIG, per germline (reference sequence). The DNA for the CDR3 is TGTGCCTGGAGTGTAAGGCTTCAGGCTGGGGCCAACGTCCTGACTTTC. It codes for CAWSVRLQAGANVLTF.

The rearrangement joins TRBV20-1 to TRBJ2-4, with D possibly TRBD1 on 6 matching bases. From germline, CDR1 is DFQATT and CDR2 SNEGSKA (reference sequence). V dropped 6 bases and J dropped 0 bases, with 12 bases sitting between them. This CDR3 contains 14 residues. DNA for the CDR3: TGCAGTGCCAAGACAGGATTAGCCAAAAACATTCAGTACTTC. Its protein product is CSAKTGLAKNIQYF.

The gene calls are TRBV5-1 and TRBJ2-1; D is possibly TRBD1 or TRBD2 (5 bases each). Trimming removed 7 bases at V and 8 bases at J, with 10 bases between. This CDR3 spans 11 amino acids. Germline assignment: CDR1 SGHRS and CDR2 YFSETQ. The CDR3, as DNA: TGCGCCAGCCGGCGAGGGGATGAGCAGTTCTTC. This gives the protein CASRRGDEQFF.

In this sample, this clonotype turned up a few times. The V gene is TRBV20-1, the J gene TRBJ1-4; D unresolved. The CDR3 contains 15 residues. Trimming took off 3 bases at V and 1 base at J, with 12 bases between the two ends. Germline V lookup: CDR1 DFQATT, CDR2 SNEGSKA (reference sequence). The CDR3: CSARRPSGTNEKLFF. The CDR3 DNA follows: TGCAGTGCTAGGCGGCCTTCCGGAACTAATGAAAAACTGTTTTTT.

J is TRBJ2-1 and V is TRBV7-9, with TRBD2 matching 11 bases. CDR1 SEHNR and CDR2 FQNEAQ come from the germline V gene (reference sequence). The CDR3 runs to 16 residues. Losses at the gene ends were 5 bases for V and 6 bases for J; bases not matched to a gene: 9. The CDR3 coding sequence is TGTGCCAGCAGCCCTTTACCGGGACTAGCGGTCAATGAGCAGTTCTTC. This gives the protein CASSPLPGLAVNEQFF.

This sequence joins TRBV20-1 and TRBJ2-2, with 11 nucleotides matching TRBD2. The CDR3 runs 15 residues. V trimming: 3 bases; J trimming: 5 bases; junction bases outside the gene matches: 5. The germline CDR1 and CDR2 sequences are DFQATT and SNEGSKA (reference sequence). The CDR3 reads CSASRSGRVTGELFF. The CDR3 DNA reads TGCAGTGCTAGTCGTAGCGGGAGGGTGACCGGGGAGCTGTTTTTT.

V is TRBV20-1 and J is TRBJ2-7; D gene ambiguous. The CDR3 loop spans 15 amino acids. V was trimmed by 1 base and J by 2 bases, leaving 15 bases between them. Germline values: CDR1 DFQATT, CDR2 SNEGSKA (reference sequence). CDR3 bases: TGCAGTGCTAGAGGTGCGAGCGCCTCCCCCTACGAGCAGTACTTC. This gives the protein CSARGASASPYEQYF.

Ten or more counts support this clonotype. V is TRBV12-3 or TRBV12-4 and J is TRBJ2-1; the match to TRBD2 covers 13 bases. The length of the CDR3 is 14 residues. Trimming took 7 bases from V and 7 from J; bases not matched to a gene: 4. CDR3 sequence reads: CASTVGLAGNEQFF. CDR3 in DNA: TGTGCCAGCACCGTGGGACTAGCGGGGAATGAGCAGTTCTTC.